This entry features one T cell receptor (beta chain) sequence. This specimen comes from a study of blood T cell repertoires in COVID-19. Study in general: Spain, Italy and the United States supplied samples that represented acute and convalescent COVID-19.

V lost 2 bases and J lost 9; bases outside the gene matches: 0. From germline, CDR1 is MNHEY and CDR2 SVGAGI. The CDR3 has 11 amino acids. As processed by the authors: Using reference gene primer amplification, nucleated cell counts were estimated. Profiling relied on immunoSEQ multiplex PCR, and the TCRdb table lists in-frame clones only, not all of them. That table gives V, J and clone size, and the DNA gave D and trimming. The table includes some 24,000 clones, approximately 89% detected once. The TCR sequence derives from a man aged 50 to 59 with active COVID-19. The J gene is TRBJ2-7, the V gene TRBV6-5, with 8 bases fitting TRBD1. Sequencing was performed on peripheral blood. The CDR3 sequence: CASSYGTGQYF. The CDR3 DNA follows: TGTGCCAGCAGTTACGGGACAGGGCAGTACTTC.